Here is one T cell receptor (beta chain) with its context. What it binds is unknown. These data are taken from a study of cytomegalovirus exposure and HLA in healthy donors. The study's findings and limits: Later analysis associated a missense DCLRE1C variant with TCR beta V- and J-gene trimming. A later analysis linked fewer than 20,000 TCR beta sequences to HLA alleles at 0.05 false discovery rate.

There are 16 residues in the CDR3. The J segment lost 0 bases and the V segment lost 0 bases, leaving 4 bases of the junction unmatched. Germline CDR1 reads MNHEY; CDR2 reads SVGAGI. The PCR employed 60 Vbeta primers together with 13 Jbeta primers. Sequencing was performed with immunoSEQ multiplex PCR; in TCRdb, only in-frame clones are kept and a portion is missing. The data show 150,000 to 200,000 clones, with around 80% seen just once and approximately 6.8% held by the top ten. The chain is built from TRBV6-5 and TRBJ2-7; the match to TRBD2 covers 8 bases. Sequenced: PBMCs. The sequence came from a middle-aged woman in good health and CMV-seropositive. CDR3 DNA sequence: TGTGCCAGCAGTTACTCGGGCGGGGGGAGCTCCTACGAGCAGTACTTC. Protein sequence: CASSYSGGGSSYEQYF.